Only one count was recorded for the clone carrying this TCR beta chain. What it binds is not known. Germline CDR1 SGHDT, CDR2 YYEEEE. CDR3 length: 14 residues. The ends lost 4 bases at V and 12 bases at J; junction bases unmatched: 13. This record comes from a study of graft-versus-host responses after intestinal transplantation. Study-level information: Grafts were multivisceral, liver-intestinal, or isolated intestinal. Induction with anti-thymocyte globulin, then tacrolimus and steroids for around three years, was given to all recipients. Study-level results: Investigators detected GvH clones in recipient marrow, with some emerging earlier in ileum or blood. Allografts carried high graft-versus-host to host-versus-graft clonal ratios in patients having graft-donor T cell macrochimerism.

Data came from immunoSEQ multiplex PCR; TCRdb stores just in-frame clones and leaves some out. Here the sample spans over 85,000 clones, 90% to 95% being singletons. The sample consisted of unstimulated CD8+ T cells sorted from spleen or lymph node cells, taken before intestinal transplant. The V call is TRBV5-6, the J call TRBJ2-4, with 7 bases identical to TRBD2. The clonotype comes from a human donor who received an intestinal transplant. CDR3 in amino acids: CASSNGLDPYTQYF. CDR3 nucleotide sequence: TGTGCCAGCAGCAATGGACTAGACCCATACACTCAGTACTTC.